This entry lists 15 T cell receptor beta chains sequenced from one sample in a study of cytomegalovirus exposure and HLA in healthy donors. The PCR was carried out with 60 Vbeta primers and 13 Jbeta primers. Assay used: immunoSEQ multiplex PCR; TCRdb lists only in-frame clones, some missing. The sample consists of 150,000 to 200,000 clones, roughly four fifths of them appearing once. Sequenced sample: PBMCs. Source of these receptors: a man in his fifties in good health and CMV-seropositive.

The chain carries TRBV7-9 and TRBJ2-2; TRBD1 aligns across 9 bases. V shed 5 bases, J shed 8 bases, and the junction held 18 bases outside the gene matches. CDR3 size: 18 residues. CDR1 is SEHNR, CDR2 FQNEAQ, per germline (reference sequence). The CDR3 nucleotides read TGTGCCAGCAGCGACGCTCTCCCGGGACAGGGTTTTATAGGGGAGCTGTTTTTT. This translates into CASSDALPGQGFIGELFF. The variable domain in full, completed from reference TRBV7-9 and TRBJ2-2, reads DTGVSQNPRHKITKRGQNVTFRCDPISEHNRLYWYRQTLGQGPEFLTYFQNEAQLEKSRLLSDRFSAERPKGSFSTLEIQRTEQGDSAMYLCASSDALPGQGFIGELFFGEGSRLTVL.

The chain is built from TRBV27 and TRBJ2-5; 11 bases agree with TRBD2. The CDR3 contains 16 residues. Looked up from germline, CDR1 is MNHEY and CDR2 is SMNVEV (reference sequence). J lost 5 bases, V lost 7 bases, and 12 bases had no gene match. The CDR3 protein is CASMDLSSGGLETQYF. As DNA, the CDR3 is TGTGCCAGCATGGACTTATCTAGCGGGGGGTTGGAGACCCAGTACTTC.

About this clone itself: Additional DNA sequences in this sample encode the identical CDR3. V and J are TRBV6-5 and TRBJ2-3; 9 bases fit TRBD2. The ends lost 3 bases at V and 6 bases at J; junction bases unmatched: 4. Germline V gene sequence: CDR1 MNHEY, CDR2 SVGAGI. This CDR3 is built from 14 residues. The CDR3 region is CASSYSGSGDTQYF. As DNA, the CDR3 is TGTGCCAGCAGTTATAGCGGGAGTGGCGATACGCAGTATTTT.

V usage is TRBV4-3 and J usage is TRBJ2-2, with 9 bases lining up with TRBD1. The germline V gene has CDR1 LGHNA and CDR2 YSLEER. The CDR3 covers 15 residues. After removal of 7 bases from V and 1 base from J, the junction contained 4 bases not matched to a gene. CDR3 amino acids: CASKADRGNTGELFF. Written as DNA, the CDR3 is TGCGCCAGCAAAGCGGACAGGGGGAACACCGGGGAGCTGTTTTTT.

The chain links TRBV25-1 to TRBJ1-3; a weak D match, TRBD1 (6 bases). Trimming left V 4 bases short and J 3 bases short, with 13 bases between. This CDR3 spans 15 amino acids. Germline V gene sequence: CDR1 MGHDK, CDR2 SYGVNS. CDR3 nucleotide sequence: TGTGCCAGCAGTGGTAGGGGGTCGAGTGGAAACACCATATATTTT. As protein: CASSGRGSSGNTIYF.

The chain has TRBV30 and TRBJ1-4; no clear D. Trimming removed 0 bases from V and 8 bases from J, with 13 bases in between. The germline V gene has CDR1 GTSNPN and CDR2 SVGIG (reference sequence). The CDR3 loop spans 14 amino acids. Here the CDR3 DNA reads TGTGCCTGGAGTGTACGGACTGGAGGGGAAAAACTGTTTTTT. Translation: CAWSVRTGGEKLFF.

This chain joins TRBV4-1 and TRBJ2-3, with 10 bases matching TRBD2. CDR1 is MGHRA and CDR2 is YSYEKL in the germline V gene. CDR3 size: 17 residues. V was clipped by 3 bases and J by 3 bases; unmatched bases: 9. The CDR3 region is CASSQSFSGRRTDTQYF. Written as DNA, the CDR3 is TGCGCCAGCAGCCAGTCTTTTAGCGGGAGGAGGACAGATACGCAGTATTTT.

This clone has a single count. V usage is TRBV30 and J usage is TRBJ1-1, with D uncertain. This CDR3 is built from 12 residues. Germline CDR1 is GTSNPN and CDR2 is SVGIG (reference sequence). Trimming removed 3 bases at V and 6 bases at J, with 11 bases between. The CDR3 DNA reads TGTGCCTGGAGACAACAGTTCGCTGAAGCTTTCTTT. Amino acids: CAWRQQFAEAFF.

This clone has more than one count but fewer than ten. The V call is TRBV6-5, the J call TRBJ1-1; 7 nucleotides match TRBD1. The germline gives CDR1 MNHEY, CDR2 SVGAGI. After removal of 1 base from V and 1 base from J, the junction contained 0 bases not matched to a gene. CDR3 length: 14 residues. In DNA, the CDR3 is TGTGCCAGCAGTTACTACAGGGGGAACACTGAAGCTTTCTTT. This codes for CASSYYRGNTEAFF.

The chain is built from TRBV6-5 and TRBJ1-5; TRBD1 agrees at 7 bases. J was trimmed by 6 bases and V by 4 bases; bases with no gene match: 6. Germline-derived CDR1 and CDR2 are MNHEY and SVGAGI. CDR3 size: 14 residues. CDR3 DNA sequence: TGTGCCAGCAGTTCGAGGGGACAGCGTCAGCCCCAGCATTTT. This encodes CASSSRGQRQPQHF.

This chain links TRBV7-9 with TRBJ2-3; 7 bases map to TRBD2. Germline V gene lookup returns CDR1 SEHNR and CDR2 FQNEAQ (reference sequence). The CDR3 spans 13 residues. The J segment lost 7 bases and the V segment lost 5 bases, leaving 6 bases of the junction unmatched. As DNA, the CDR3 is TGTGCCAGCAGCAACGCGGGGGTAAATACGCAGTATTTT. This encodes CASSNAGVNTQYF.

This clone was counted a single time. The gene calls are TRBV7-9 and TRBJ1-1; 9 nucleotides align to TRBD1. CDR3 size: 13 residues. The germline gives CDR1 SEHNR, CDR2 FQNEAQ (reference sequence). V trimming: 6 bases; J trimming: 6 bases; junction bases outside the gene matches: 5. The CDR3 bases are TGTGCCAGCAGACAACGACAGGGGGCTGAAGCTTTCTTT. Translated, it gives CASRQRQGAEAFF.

This clone was detected a few times. The chain carries TRBV29-1 and TRBJ1-4; maybe TRBD1 (5 bases). The germline V gene has CDR1 SQVTM and CDR2 ANQGSEA. Trimming cost V 4 bases and J 7 bases, with 13 bases left between them. The length of the CDR3 is 13 residues. In DNA form, the CDR3 reads TGCAGCGTTGTTGTAGGGGCCGGTGAAAAACTGTTTTTT. The encoded protein is CSVVVGAGEKLFF.

The chain recombines TRBV5-5 with TRBJ2-7; 9 bases agree with TRBD2. The germline V gene has CDR1 SGHKS and CDR2 YYEKEE (reference sequence). Trimming took 1 base from V and 0 from J; bases not matched to a gene: 2. This CDR3 contains 15 residues. The CDR3 is CASSLTSGYSYEQYF. DNA for the CDR3: TGTGCCAGCAGCTTGACTAGCGGGTACTCCTACGAGCAGTACTTC.

This clone turned up a few times. The chain joins TRBV9 to TRBJ1-1; TRBD1 might be the D (5 bases). Germline V CDR1 and CDR2: SGDLS, YYNGEE. The CDR3 totals 14 residues. V was clipped by 0 bases and J by 3 bases, with 9 bases between them. The CDR3 DNA follows: TGTGCCAGCAGCGTAGAGGGGTGGGACACTGAAGCTTTCTTT. The encoded protein is CASSVEGWDTEAFF.